The rows below give T cell receptor beta chains drawn from one sample of a study of a mutant IDH1 vaccine in newly diagnosed glioma. The assay was immunoSEQ multiplex PCR, and TCRdb's table has in-frame clones only and misses some. The table has under 150,000 clones, roughly 90% seen once. Their antigens are not known. The sample in question was PBMCs, obtained from a glioma patient whose treatment included an IDH1 peptide vaccine. These receptors all come from a woman between 50 and 59 years old with glioma. Both conserved end residues are part of each CDR3. D genes are given only for firm matches. Expanded clones are given a class, and other clones once, few, many or no size at all.

>NA|NA|TRBV6-1|TRBJ2-7
CASSERTDSYEQYF
>NA|NA|TRBV30|TRBJ2-5
CAWSVSVLGEQYF
>NA|NA|TRBV30|TRBJ1-3
CAWSTGNSGNTIYF
>NA|NA|TRBV2|TRBJ1-1
CASSEGWNTEAFF
>NA|NA|TRBV6-5|TRBJ2-5
CASSWGGLLQETQYF
>once|NA|TRBV5-1|TRBJ2-2
CASSFWTVTGELFF
>NA|NA|TRBV19|TRBJ2-7
CASSIKVAGRGYEQYF
>NA|NA|TRBV5-4|TRBJ2-3
CASSPFYIYSTDTQYF
>NA|TRBD1|TRBV27|TRBJ2-2
CASSFRSQGDTGELFF
>NA|TRBD1|TRBV5-6|TRBJ1-5
CASSYGQGGNQPQHF
>NA|NA|TRBV10-3|TRBJ1-1
CAISPQGSNTEAFF
>NA|NA|TRBV7-9|TRBJ2-3
CASSLGWRQGFTDTQYF
>NA|NA|TRBV6-1|TRBJ1-1
CASSPGRGTEAFF
>NA|NA|TRBV5-1|TRBJ2-2
CASSGAGGELFF
>NA|NA|TRBV11-3|TRBJ1-1
CASSLVPRENTEAFF
>NA|NA|TRBV9|TRBJ2-7
CASSPTQGHEQYF
>NA|TRBD1|TRBV18|TRBJ2-7
CASSLGQGASYEQYF
>NA|TRBD2|TRBV5-4|TRBJ2-1
CASSFRREVNNEQFF
>NA|NA|TRBV19|TRBJ2-7
CASSRIEGSYEQYF
>once|NA|TRBV7-9|TRBJ2-1
CASSLGWAGRAVNEQFF
>once|NA|TRBV6-6|TRBJ1-5
CASSSPRTDNRPQHF
>NA|TRBD1|TRBV7-6|TRBJ2-6
CASSLGTGGLSGANVLTF
>NA|TRBD1|TRBV2|TRBJ1-5
CASSGGQVSNQPQHF
>NA|NA|TRBV29-1|TRBJ1-5
CSVAESWGRNQPQHF
>once|NA|TRBV5-1|TRBJ1-2
CASSLFTASYGYTF
>NA|NA|TRBV21-1|TRBJ1-3
CASLPGRGVWSGNTIYF
>once|NA|TRBV2|TRBJ2-1
CASSEGWNEQFF
>NA|NA|TRBV6-1|TRBJ1-5
CASSARGGDQPQHF
>NA|TRBD1|TRBV5-6|TRBJ2-5
CASSLTGLYQETQYF
>NA|TRBD2|TRBV7-2|TRBJ2-5
CASSPGRGQETQYF
>once|TRBD1|TRBV2|TRBJ2-5
CASTPQGEETQYF
>NA|NA|TRBV7-9|TRBJ2-7
CASSLEAAGEQYF
>NA|TRBD2|TRBV28|TRBJ2-2
CASSSLTSGMDTGELFF
>NA|NA|TRBV28|TRBJ1-2
CASSTTVFYGYTF
>NA|TRBD2|TRBV5-1|TRBJ2-1
CASSLVLADDNEQFF
>NA|NA|TRBV10-2|TRBJ2-1
CASKGFHNEQFF
>NA|NA|TRBV28|TRBJ1-5
CASSRGARGNQPQHF
>NA|NA|TRBV19|TRBJ2-7
CASSRTILYEQYF
>NA|NA|TRBV10-3|TRBJ1-1
CAISEEGGSTEAFF
>NA|NA|TRBV2|TRBJ2-3
CASRDEDTQYF
>NA|TRBD2|TRBV2|TRBJ2-5
CASTGGFQETQYF
>NA|TRBD2|TRBV10-3|TRBJ2-3
CAISDRAGAADTQYF
>NA|TRBD1|TRBV29-1|TRBJ1-4
CSVEAQGAANEKLFF
>NA|NA|TRBV5-1|TRBJ1-5
CASSLGGREKQPQHF
>NA|TRBD2|TRBV4-2|TRBJ2-1
CASSQDPAGGYNEQFF
>NA|NA|TRBV28|TRBJ1-2
CASTTPDTSNYGYTF
>NA|TRBD2|TRBV7-9|TRBJ2-3
CASSQTGTSGMRTDTQYF
>NA|NA|TRBV20-1|TRBJ2-7
CSARQSYEQYF
>NA|NA|TRBV9|TRBJ2-7
CASSPPGSFREQYF
>NA|NA|TRBV20-1|TRBJ1-1
CSAVDTEAFF
>NA|TRBD1|TRBV19|TRBJ2-7
CASRDRDFYEQYF
>NA|NA|TRBV7-9|TRBJ2-1
CASSPHLNEQFF
>NA|NA|TRBV9|TRBJ1-3
CASSVDGGPGNTIYF
>once|NA|TRBV28|TRBJ2-2
CASKRGVTGELFF